The 8 T cell receptor beta chains below were found in one sample sequenced in a study of long-term antiretroviral therapy in people with HIV. Sequencing relied on immunoSEQ assay v3.0, run at survey level. Data came from immunoSEQ multiplex PCR; TCRdb stores just in-frame clones and leaves some out. The sample has about 39,000 clones; 85% to 90% are singletons. Sequenced here: unsorted PBMCs, sampled 3.1 years after starting antiretroviral therapy. These receptors were obtained from a woman aged 45-65 years with HIV.

The table lists this clone with a count of one. The gene calls are TRBV11-2 and TRBJ2-1, with 7 bases identical to TRBD1. The V segment lost 8 bases and the J segment 5 bases; nucleotides outside the gene matches: 9. Germline loops: CDR1 SGHAT, CDR2 FQNNGV. The CDR3 covers 14 residues. CDR3 amino acids: CASLSRDRNNEQFF. CDR3 sequence (DNA): TGTGCCAGCCTCTCCCGGGACAGAAACAATGAGCAGTTCTTC.

The V call is TRBV27, the J call TRBJ2-7; TRBD1 aligns across 8 bases. The J segment lost 2 bases and the V segment lost 0 bases, leaving 15 bases of the junction unmatched. Per germline, CDR1 MNHEY and CDR2 SMNVEV (reference sequence). CDR3 size: 19 residues. CDR3 amino acids: CASSLSYSPTGGIPYEQYF. The DNA for the CDR3 is TGTGCCAGCAGTTTATCGTATTCCCCCACAGGGGGTATCCCCTACGAGCAGTACTTC.

The rearrangement uses TRBV20-1 and TRBJ1-2, with 7 positions matching TRBD1. The trim removed 6 bases at V and 10 bases at J, leaving 5 bases unmatched. Looked up from germline, CDR1 is DFQATT and CDR2 is SNEGSKA (reference sequence). The CDR3 sequence is 10 residues long. The CDR3 nucleotides read TGCAGTGCCCCGACAGGGCCCTACACCTTC. Protein sequence: CSAPTGPYTF.

V is TRBV4-1 and J is TRBJ2-2, with D unclear. With 4 bases removed from V and 4 bases from J, the gap between germline ends came to 16 bases. Per germline, CDR1 MGHRA and CDR2 YSYEKL. This CDR3 is built from 16 residues. In DNA, the CDR3 is TGCGCCAGCAGCCCGGCCCAGGAGAAACTCACCGGGGAGCTGTTTTTT. Its translation: CASSPAQEKLTGELFF.

This clone occurred once. This chain joins TRBV5-6 and TRBJ1-1; TRBD1 agrees at 8 bases. Germline V gene sequence: CDR1 SGHDT, CDR2 YYEEEE. This CDR3 comprises 19 residues. V lost 4 bases, J lost 4 bases, and 21 bases stayed unmatched. The CDR3 nucleotides read TGTGCCAGCAGCGATGTGGCCCAGGGGGCCGGAAAGGGTATCACTGAAGCTTTCTTT. Residues: CASSDVAQGAGKGITEAFF.

The rearrangement links TRBV30 to TRBJ1-2, with 7 bases lining up with TRBD1. Germline trimming cut 0 bases from V and 8 bases from J; bases unmatched to any gene: 6. The CDR3 is made up of 13 amino acids. In germline, CDR1 is GTSNPN, CDR2 SVGIG (reference sequence). In DNA form, the CDR3 reads TGTGCCTGGAGTGTAGTGGACAGGAGGGGCTACACCTTC. Encoded protein: CAWSVVDRRGYTF.

This clone was detected once. The V call is TRBV27, the J call TRBJ1-2, with D unclear. There are 13 residues in the CDR3. Trimming left V 7 bases short and J 5 bases short, with 14 bases between. Germline loops: CDR1 MNHEY, CDR2 SMNVEV (reference sequence). CDR3 region: CASTEGPDYGYTF. Written as DNA, the CDR3 is TGTGCCAGCACTGAAGGTCCCGATTATGGCTACACCTTC.

J is TRBJ1-4 and V is TRBV6-1, with unresolved D. Germline V gives CDR1 MNHNS, CDR2 SASEGT. V was cut by 0 bases and J by 5 bases, with 4 bases left in between. The CDR3 is 13 amino acids. This chain's CDR3 is CASSEARNEKLFF. The CDR3 DNA reads TGTGCCAGCAGTGAAGCGCGAAATGAAAAACTGTTTTTT.